Below, 13 T cell receptor beta chains from the same sample are listed, as sequenced in a study of shared clonotypes between healthy human individuals. Profiling relied on immunoSEQ multiplex PCR, and the TCRdb table lists in-frame clones only, not all of them. The data contain roughly 2.5 million clones, roughly 92% of them singletons. The sequencing sample was made of naive CD4+ T cells sorted from blood. The subset was: CD45RA+ positively selected. All receptors derive from a man between 18 and 29 years old in good health.

The J gene is TRBJ2-7, the V gene TRBV14; a possible D gene is TRBD1 (6 bases). This CDR3 comprises 14 residues. Trimming shortened V by 5 bases and J by 3 bases, and 14 bases separated the two germline ends. The germline V gene encodes CDR1 SGHDN and CDR2 FVKESK. In nucleotides, the CDR3 is TGTGCCAGCAGCAAGGGACACCCATTCTACGAGCAGTACTTC. Encoded protein: CASSKGHPFYEQYF.

The chain joins TRBV19 to TRBJ1-6; D gene uncertain. V was pared by 7 bases and J by 7 bases, with 20 bases between. Germline CDR1 and CDR2: LNHDA and SQIVND (reference sequence). The CDR3 sequence is 16 residues long. DNA for the CDR3: TGTGCCAGTACCCCCCGCCATGACACGCCAAATTCACCCCTCCACTTT. Translated: CASTPRHDTPNSPLHF.

About this clone itself: This sample also contains other DNA sequences that code for the same CDR3. This chain connects TRBV20-1 to TRBJ2-7; D gene uncertain. This CDR3 region has 11 residues. In germline, CDR1 is DFQATT, CDR2 SNEGSKA (reference sequence). Trimming cost V 5 bases and J 1 base, with 6 bases left between them. CDR3 amino acids: CSAPDSYEQYF. CDR3 nucleotides: TGCAGTGCTCCCGATTCCTACGAGCAGTACTTC.

This chain links TRBV5-5 with TRBJ2-6; 7 bases align to TRBD2. CDR3 length: 18 residues. The germline V gene encodes CDR1 SGHKS and CDR2 YYEKEE (reference sequence). V was pared by 4 bases and J by 0 bases, with 10 bases of the junction left unmatched. The CDR3 DNA reads as TGTGCCAGCAGCCGGGAGGCCGGTAGATTCTCTGGGGCCAACGTCCTGACTTTC. This translates into CASSREAGRFSGANVLTF.

This chain joins TRBV6-5 and TRBJ1-2, with 7 positions matching TRBD1. The CDR3 is 15 residues long. Germline values: CDR1 MNHEY, CDR2 SVGAGI. Germline trimming cut 6 bases from V and 2 bases from J; bases unmatched to any gene: 9. The chain's CDR3 is CASSRDREPNYGYTF. The CDR3 DNA is TGTGCCAGCAGCAGAGACAGGGAGCCCAACTATGGCTACACCTTC.

Comment on this clone: One end of the junction fails to match germline, which may point to a read error. The chain uses TRBV7-7 and TRBJ2-3, with unresolved D. The CDR3 extends over 14 amino acids. Germline V CDR1 and CDR2: SSHAT, FNYEAQ (reference sequence). The CDR3 reads CASSLSPGTDTQYF. The CDR3 DNA reads as TGTGCTAGCAGCTTATCTCCGGGCACAGATACGCAGTATTTT.

The chain has TRBV5-4 and TRBJ2-1; unclear D gene. Germline values: CDR1 SGHNT, CDR2 YYREEE (reference sequence). This CDR3 spans 13 amino acids. V dropped 3 bases and J dropped 6 bases, with 10 bases sitting between them. The CDR3 DNA reads TGTGCCAGCAGCTCCCAGACTCTCAATGAGCAGTTCTTC. It codes for CASSSQTLNEQFF.

This chain connects TRBV19 to TRBJ2-7; unclear D gene. This CDR3 is 13 amino acids long. Germline V CDR1 and CDR2: LNHDA, SQIVND (reference sequence). V lost 5 bases, J lost 3 bases, and 11 bases lay in between. The CDR3 coding sequence is TGTGCCAGTAGTCTTGGGATTGGCTACGAGCAGTACTTC. Amino acid sequence: CASSLGIGYEQYF.

The V and J genes are TRBV5-1 and TRBJ1-4, with D unresolved. Between the trimmed V and J ends, which lost 7 bases and 3 bases, there was a span of 13 bases. Germline CDR1 reads SGHRS; CDR2 reads YFSETQ. This CDR3 spans 14 amino acids. CDR3 nucleotides: TGCGCCAGCTGCCCAGTTGGAGCTAATGAAAAACTGTTTTTT. This gives the protein CASCPVGANEKLFF.

The V and J genes are TRBV5-1 and TRBJ2-3; weak D call: TRBD1 (5 bases). Germline V CDR1 and CDR2: SGHRS, YFSETQ. V shed 3 bases and J shed 0 bases, with 8 bases lying between them. This CDR3 has 14 amino acids. The CDR3 loop reads CASSWGSSTDTQYF. CDR3 DNA: TGCGCCAGCAGCTGGGGCAGCAGCACAGATACGCAGTATTTT.

Regarding this clone: It is likely a read error, because the conserved phenylalanine at the end of the CDR3 is missing. No DNA is shown, since the ends of the CDR3 on it are uncertain; the CDR3 is the one TCRdb lists. The chain links TRBV6-1 to TRBJ2-7; TRBD1 is the table's D call and was not checked against the DNA. CDR1 is MNHNS and CDR2 is SASEGT in the germline V gene. The CDR3 length equals 14 residues, ends included. The CDR3 region is CASSPQGVVSWKYL.

The V call is TRBV4-2, the J call TRBJ2-7, with 9 positions matching TRBD1. The V segment lost 1 base and the J segment 4 bases; nucleotides outside the gene matches: 11. Germline V gives CDR1 LGHNA, CDR2 YNFKEQ. The CDR3 contains 17 residues. CDR3 sequence reads: CASSQVIYGTGQYEQYF. The CDR3 bases are TGTGCCAGCAGCCAAGTTATTTACGGGACAGGGCAGTACGAGCAGTACTTC.

The gene calls are TRBV7-2 and TRBJ2-4; 7 nucleotides agree with TRBD2. Trimming at V came to 5 bases and at J to 0 bases, leaving 7 bases not matched to a gene. The CDR3 spans 16 residues. CDR1 SGHTA and CDR2 FQGNSA come from the germline V gene. CDR3 in DNA: TGTGCCAGCAGCCCAACCGGGACTATAGCCAAAAACATTCAGTACTTC. Its translation is CASSPTGTIAKNIQYF.